Shown below are 19 T cell receptor beta chains from a single sample sequenced in a study of metastatic and nonmetastatic thyroid tumors. TCRdb re-analyzed the PCR reads through MiXCR. The sample holds roughly 35,000 clones, roughly 15% seen once. None of the patients had undergone any treatment ahead of thyroid surgery. The source material was blood. Receptors originate from a female donor with papillary thyroid cancer or a benign thyroid nodule (not recorded which). Some clones in this sample may be carry-over from other donors' samples.

This clone showed up many times. The rearrangement joins TRBV19 to TRBJ1-4; D ambiguous. This CDR3 has 16 amino acids. Trimming shortened V by 3 bases and J by 8 bases, and 19 bases separated the two germline ends. In germline, CDR1 is LNHDA, CDR2 SQIVND (reference sequence). The CDR3, as DNA: TGTGCCAGTAGTATCCTCCATAGGACGCCTGGGGAAAAACTGTTTTTT. It encodes CASSILHRTPGEKLFF.

This clone was counted many times. J is TRBJ1-1 and V is TRBV6-4; D is perhaps TRBD1 (6 bases). V lost 6 bases and J 1 base, leaving 9 bases between the germline ends. Germline V gives CDR1 MRHNA, CDR2 SNTAGT. The CDR3 covers 13 residues. As DNA, the CDR3 is TGTGCCAGCAGCGCGACAGGGAACACTGAAGCTTTCTTT. Translating gives CASSATGNTEAFF.

There are a few counts of this clone. This chain joins TRBV6-4 and TRBJ2-1, with 9 bases identical to TRBD2. Germline V gene lookup returns CDR1 MRHNA and CDR2 SNTAGT. The CDR3 consists of 14 residues. With 1 base clipped from V and 8 bases from J, the junction kept 3 bases outside the gene matches. The CDR3 region has the DNA TGTGCCAGCAGTGACTGGCGGGAGGGGGATGAGCAGTTCTTC. This sequence encodes CASSDWREGDEQFF.

This clone ranks as medium-sized. V usage is TRBV6-5 and J usage is TRBJ2-7; 7 bases line up with TRBD1. The CDR3 sequence is 16 residues long. Trimming cost V 0 bases and J 6 bases; bases outside gene matches: 11. Germline lookup yields CDR1 MNHEY and CDR2 SVGAGI. For the CDR3, the DNA is TGTGCCAGCAGTTACTCGACGCGACAGGGATCGTCCGAGCAGTACTTC. Its translation is CASSYSTRQGSSEQYF.

This clone was picked up many times. Its ends do not fully match the called genes, so a read error is possible. The J gene is TRBJ1-5, the V gene TRBV20-1; possibly TRBD1 for D (5 bases). Germline CDR1 reads DFQATT; CDR2 reads SNEGSKA (reference sequence). The CDR3 sequence is 14 residues long. The CDR3 region is CGARSGTPVEPQHF. For the CDR3, the DNA is TGCGGTGCTAGATCTGGGACCCCCGTCGAGCCCCAGCACTTT.

For this clone: Given a much more abundant clone one base away, this may be a read error. V gene TRBV20-1 combines with J gene TRBJ2-2; D is possibly TRBD1 (5 bases). The length of the CDR3 is 15 residues. CDR1 is DFQATT and CDR2 is SNEGSKA in the germline V gene (reference sequence). The CDR3 reads CSANLRGGNTGQLFF. The CDR3 DNA sequence: TGCAGTGCTAACCTTAGGGGCGGTAACACCGGGCAGCTGTTTTTT.

The rearrangement uses TRBV12-3 or TRBV12-4 and TRBJ2-1, with 10 bases that match TRBD2. The length of the CDR3 is 12 residues. Written as DNA, the CDR3 is TGTGCGATCAGACGAGCGGGAGGGGAGCAGTTCTTC. Protein product: CAIRRAGGEQFF.

In this sample, this clone turned up many times. The chain recombines TRBV28 with TRBJ1-6, with a tentative D call TRBD1 (5 bases). With 6 bases removed from V and 10 bases from J, the gap between germline ends came to 10 bases. Germline V gives CDR1 MDHEN, CDR2 SYDVKM. The CDR3 covers 12 residues. Written as DNA, the CDR3 is TGTGCCAGCAGGACGGGGCACTCACCCCTCCACTTT. It codes for CASRTGHSPLHF.

CDR3: CATSRCGVIRGCSYEQYF. The CDR3 DNA reads as TGTGCCACCAGCAGATGCGGGGTAATAAGGGGGTGCTCCTACGAGCAGTACTTC. The genes are TRBV15 and TRBJ2-7; D assignment may be TRBD1 or TRBD2 (6 bases each). The CDR3 has 18 residues. V gave up 2 bases and J gave up 0 bases, with 20 bases separating them. Germline CDR1 LNHNV, CDR2 YYDKDF (reference sequence).

This clone occurred many times. The chain uses TRBV20-1 and TRBJ1-5, with no clear D. V was pared by 0 bases and J by 4 bases, with 4 bases between. This CDR3 is built from 12 residues. The germline V gene encodes CDR1 DFQATT and CDR2 SNEGSKA (reference sequence). The CDR3 spells CSARDGNQPQHF. As DNA, the CDR3 is TGCAGTGCTAGAGACGGTAATCAGCCCCAGCATTTT.

This clone was recorded at least ten times. V and J are TRBV25-1 and TRBJ2-2; no clear D. The CDR3 runs 14 residues. The germline V and J ends were trimmed by 1 base and 1 base, with 4 bases remaining between them. CDR1 MGHDK and CDR2 SYGVNS come from the germline V gene. CDR3 DNA sequence: TGTGCCAGCAGTGAATCTTTGAACACCGGGGAGCTGTTTTTT. This encodes CASSESLNTGELFF.

This clone was recorded at least ten times. This chain joins TRBV5-1 and TRBJ2-7, with 14 bases fitting TRBD2. Germline CDR1 SGHRS, CDR2 YFSETQ. This CDR3 region has 19 residues. V trimming: 3 bases; J trimming: 7 bases; junction bases outside the gene matches: 18. The CDR3, as DNA: TGCGCCAGCAGCTATGTTTTTCCGGGACTAGCGGGAGAGGCGGGTGAGCAGTACTTC. Translation gives CASSYVFPGLAGEAGEQYF.

This chain uses TRBV15 with TRBJ2-7, with TRBD1 identical over 8 bases. The CDR3 has 14 amino acids. Trimming took 5 bases from V and 3 from J; bases not matched to a gene: 6. In germline, CDR1 is LNHNV, CDR2 YYDKDF (reference sequence). The DNA of the CDR3 is TGTGCCACCAGCGGAGTGACAGGGGACTACGAGCAGTACTTC. Translating it yields CATSGVTGDYEQYF.

This clone has only one observation. This chain connects TRBV20-1 to TRBJ2-1; D might be TRBD2 (5 bases). Looked up from germline, CDR1 is DFQATT and CDR2 is SNEGSKA (reference sequence). The CDR3 contains 16 residues. The V end was cut by 0 bases, the J end by 4 bases, with 16 bases between. The CDR3 loop reads CSARDLGSIGYNEQFF. The CDR3 DNA reads as TGCAGTGCTAGAGATCTTGGGAGTATAGGGTACAATGAGCAGTTCTTC.

This clone was detected many times. V usage is TRBV15 and J usage is TRBJ1-4; D is perhaps TRBD1 (5 bases). This CDR3 contains 15 residues. The germline V and J ends were trimmed by 0 bases and 11 bases, with 16 bases remaining between them. Germline V gives CDR1 LNHNV, CDR2 YYDKDF (reference sequence). The CDR3 protein is CATSRDRGGVGKLFF. CDR3 in DNA: TGTGCCACCAGCAGAGATCGGGGCGGGGTGGGGAAACTGTTTTTT.

For this clone: A junction end diverges from the germline sequence, so it may reflect a read error. This sequence joins TRBV4-1 and TRBJ1-3, with D tentatively TRBD1 (5 bases). The CDR3 is 17 amino acids. Germline V gives CDR1 MGHRA, CDR2 YSYEKL. CDR3 bases: TGCGACAGCAGCCAAGTAGGCGGGACTAGCTCTGGAAACACCATATATTTT. This encodes CDSSQVGGTSSGNTIYF.

This clone was counted ten times or more. This chain uses TRBV7-9 with TRBJ1-3, with TRBD1 matching over 7 bases. The V gene's germline CDR1 is SEHNR and CDR2 FQNEAQ (reference sequence). The CDR3 has 13 residues. With 8 bases clipped from V and 2 bases from J, the junction kept 3 bases outside the gene matches. CDR3 nucleotides: TGTGCCAGCGACGACAGGGCTGGAAACACCATATATTTT. Translating it yields CASDDRAGNTIYF.

This clone has more than one count but fewer than ten. This chain uses TRBV27 with TRBJ1-3; D call uncertain. Trimming pared 4 bases from V and 2 bases from J, leaving 3 bases between. The CDR3 runs 12 residues. Germline V gene lookup returns CDR1 MNHEY and CDR2 SMNVEV (reference sequence). The CDR3 DNA follows: TGTGCCAGCAGTTCGACTGGAAACACCATATATTTT. This gives the protein CASSSTGNTIYF.

Ten or more counts support this clone. The gene calls are TRBV7-3 and TRBJ2-3; D not certain. The V end lost 5 bases, the J end lost 1 base, and 10 bases lay between the germline ends. Germline loops: CDR1 SGHTA, CDR2 FQGTGA. The CDR3 contains 14 residues. The CDR3, as DNA: TGTGCCAGCAGCCCCGACCCCGGCACAGATACGCAGTATTTT. This gives the protein CASSPDPGTDTQYF.